These 10 T cell receptor beta chains came from one sample sequenced in a study of molecular identifiers for immune sequencing clone quantification. TCRdb ran MiXCR on the PCR reads and lists one entry per CDR3 protein. Of around 470,000 distinct CDR3 sequences in the sample, about a fifth were seen once. Sequencing was carried out using naive CD8+ T cells from blood, with Jurkat cell RNA spiked in. Subset given: FACS-sorted CD8+CD4-CCR7+CD45RA+ naive T cells. These receptors were taken from a human donor in good health. Some libraries in this study had Jurkat cell RNA spiked in.

This chain links TRBV19 with TRBJ2-2; D gene ambiguous. V was clipped by 6 bases and J by 5 bases, with 10 bases between them. This CDR3 comprises 13 residues. Germline CDR1 LNHDA, CDR2 SQIVND (reference sequence). This chain's CDR3 is CASRKTQTGELFF. The DNA of the CDR3 is TGTGCCAGTAGAAAGACTCAGACCGGGGAGCTGTTTTTT. Full variable domain (rest looked up from reference TRBV19 and TRBJ2-2): DGGITQSPKYLFRKEGQNVTLSCEQNLNHDAMYWYRQDPGQGLRLIYYSQIVNDFQKGDIAEGYSVSREKKESFPLTVTSAQKNPTAFYLCASRKTQTGELFFGEGSRLTVL.

This clonotype has a count of ten or more. V and J are TRBV6-5 and TRBJ2-1; TRBD1 is a possible D gene (6 bases). Looked up from germline, CDR1 is MNHEY and CDR2 is SVGAGI. The ends were cut back, 2 bases at V and 7 bases at J, with 15 bases in the middle. There are 15 residues in the CDR3. In DNA form, the CDR3 reads TGTGCCAGCAGTTACGAAGAGGACAGTTGGAATGAGCAGTTCTTC. Translation gives CASSYEEDSWNEQFF.

CDR3 amino acids: CAWRSRQGANEKLFF. CDR3 coding DNA: TGTGCCTGGAGGTCCCGACAGGGGGCAAATGAAAAACTGTTTTTT. The V gene is TRBV30, the J gene TRBJ1-4; TRBD1 aligns across 10 bases. V gave up 3 bases and J gave up 5 bases; unmatched junction bases: 6. Germline assignment: CDR1 GTSNPN and CDR2 SVGIG (reference sequence). CDR3 size: 15 residues.

This chain links TRBV5-3 with TRBJ2-7; 7 positions agree with TRBD2. TRBV5-3 counts as an open reading frame of uncertain function. The CDR3 covers 14 residues. Trimming cost V 8 bases and J 3 bases; bases outside gene matches: 11. CDR3 sequence (DNA): TGTGCCAGCAGCGCAAGCGGGGCAGGCTACGAGCAGTACTTC. This encodes CASSASGAGYEQYF.

In this sample, this clonotype turned up many times. This chain connects TRBV19 to TRBJ2-1, with 7 positions matching TRBD2. The CDR3 sequence is 13 residues long. J was trimmed by 5 bases and V by 4 bases; bases with no gene match: 2. Germline loops: CDR1 LNHDA, CDR2 SQIVND (reference sequence). The CDR3 region is CASSTGLNNEQFF. The CDR3 DNA reads as TGTGCCAGTAGTACGGGACTAAACAATGAGCAGTTCTTC. The full variable domain, its missing parts supplied by reference TRBV19 and TRBJ2-1, is DGGITQSPKYLFRKEGQNVTLSCEQNLNHDAMYWYRQDPGQGLRLIYYSQIVNDFQKGDIAEGYSVSREKKESFPLTVTSAQKNPTAFYLCASSTGLNNEQFFGPGTRLTVL.

This clonotype was seen a single time. A far bigger clonotype differs at one base, so this is likely a read error. No conserved phenylalanine or tryptophan ends this CDR3, so it is likely a read error. This chain connects TRBV7-2 to TRBJ1-5; 7 bases line up with TRBD1. Unmatched junction bases numbered 5, after V lost 5 bases and J lost 4 bases. The CDR3 length is 14 residues. Germline values: CDR1 SGHTA, CDR2 FQGNSA. The chain's CDR3 is CASSQGGGNQPQHS. CDR3 sequence (DNA): TGTGCCAGCAGCCAGGGGGGAGGGAATCAGCCCCAGCATTCT.

This clonotype appeared a few times. The J gene is TRBJ2-1, the V gene TRBV10-2; D may be TRBD1 (5 bases). This CDR3 has 17 amino acids. Germline values: CDR1 WSHSY, CDR2 SAAADI. Between the trimmed V and J ends, which lost 6 bases and 0 bases, there was a span of 18 bases. In DNA form, the CDR3 reads TGCGCCAGCAGCAACGACAGTCCTTGGAGCTCCTACAATGAGCAGTTCTTC. Translation: CASSNDSPWSSYNEQFF.

Regarding this clonotype: A read error may explain this, as a much larger clone is one base away. The chain uses TRBV29-1 and TRBJ2-1; 11 bases line up with TRBD2. This CDR3 is built from 15 residues. Germline CDR1 and CDR2: SQVTM and ANQGSEA. With V trimmed by 6 bases and J by 5 bases, 9 bases remained unmatched. The CDR3 nucleotides are TGCAGCGTCCTGGGACTAGCGGAGAACCACAATGAGCAGTTCTTC. It yields the protein CSVLGLAENHNEQFF.

This clonotype was counted many times. The rearrangement uses TRBV5-1 and TRBJ1-1, with 11 bases lining up with TRBD1. From germline, CDR1 is SGHRS and CDR2 YFSETQ. This CDR3 region has 14 residues. V shed 4 bases and J 5 bases; nucleotides not matched to a gene: 4. As DNA, the CDR3 is TGCGCCAGCAGCGGGGGACAGGGGGTGACTGAAGCTTTCTTT. Its protein product is CASSGGQGVTEAFF.

This clonotype was detected ten times or more. As DNA, the CDR3 is TGTGCCAGCAAGGACAGGGGTGAACTTACCGGTCAGCCCCAGCATTTT. Its translation is CASKDRGELTGQPQHF. This chain uses TRBV27 with TRBJ1-5; 9 nucleotides agree with TRBD1. Germline V gene lookup returns CDR1 MNHEY and CDR2 SMNVEV (reference sequence). The CDR3 covers 16 residues. V shed 7 bases, J shed 6 bases, and the junction held 13 bases outside the gene matches.